Given below is one T cell receptor beta chain in context. Antigen unknown. Treatment indicated: roughly 20 received Ad26.COV2.S at low or high dose, single or two shots; 5 received placebo; per-sample allocation not given. Sampling happened 63 days after the first vaccine or placebo injection. The data derive from a study of Ad26.COV2.S vaccination and SARS-CoV-2 variants. Overall study findings and caveats: Non-spike TCR breadth did not differ much between vaccine and placebo recipients.

Profiling relied on immunoSEQ multiplex PCR, and the TCRdb table lists in-frame clones only, not all of them. The table shows about half a million clones, with roughly 87% occurring only once. Trimming removed 6 bases from V and 4 bases from J, with 12 bases in between. This CDR3 has 14 residues. Germline V gives CDR1 LGHDT, CDR2 YNNKEL (reference sequence). This TCR derives from a person aged 18-65 years who received the Ad26.COV2.S COVID-19 vaccine or a placebo. Sequenced here: peripheral blood, sampled in a trial of Ad26.COV2.S vaccine versus placebo. V usage is TRBV3-1 (or the pseudogene TRBV3-2) and J usage is TRBJ2-2; the D gene is possibly TRBD2 (5 bases). This CDR3 reads CASSHESGTGELFF. The CDR3 nucleotides are TGTGCCAGCAGTCACGAAAGCGGCACCGGGGAGCTGTTTTTT.